This T cell receptor (beta chain) was documented in a study of blood T cell repertoires in COVID-19. This clone has just a few counts. TCRdb's table, derived via immunoSEQ multiplex PCR, lists solely in-frame clones and lacks some. This sample yields 65,000 to 70,000 clones, of which approximately 94% are seen a single time; about 3% belongs to the top ten. The V gene lost 7 bases and the J gene lost 4 bases, with 14 bases spanning the gap. The CDR3 has 14 amino acids. Germline lookup yields CDR1 SNHLY and CDR2 FYNNEI. The sequenced sample consisted of peripheral blood. The chain has TRBV2 and TRBJ1-3, with D maybe TRBD1 (5 bases). This sequence was found in a man aged 65 to 79 with active COVID-19. The DNA for the CDR3 is TGTGCCAGCACTGGGCAGGGTTCGGGAAACACCATATATTTT. Translated, it gives CASTGQGSGNTIYF.